The 6 T cell receptor beta chains presented below share a single source sample, sequenced in a study of blood T cell repertoires in COVID-19. TCRdb's copy holds only in-frame clones and misses some; the assay was immunoSEQ multiplex PCR. Of approximately 98,000 clones in the sample, around 83% are singletons; the top ten hold more than 3.5%. The sample was peripheral blood. The receptors originated from a woman between 65 and 79 years old with acute or convalescent COVID-19.

This clone occurred a few times. The rearrangement uses TRBV2 and TRBJ2-7; D may be TRBD2 (6 bases). V gave up 8 bases and J gave up 6 bases, with 14 bases separating them. Germline lookup yields CDR1 SNHLY and CDR2 FYNNEI. The CDR3 is 12 amino acids. In DNA form, the CDR3 reads TGTGCCAGCCGGAGACTAGTTCGCGAGCAGTACGTC. It is translated as CASRRLVREQYV.

This rearrangement joins TRBV6-5 to TRBJ1-5; the D gene is possibly TRBD1 (6 bases). V lost 6 bases, J lost 0 bases, and 9 bases lay in between. The germline V gene has CDR1 MNHEY and CDR2 SVGAGI. This CDR3 contains 14 residues. CDR3 DNA sequence: TGTGCCAGCAGGGGAGGGGGTAGCAATCAGCCCCAGCATTTT. Translated: CASRGGGSNQPQHF.

CDR3 sequence reads: CATRVQGAHEQYF. The DNA for the CDR3 is TGTGCCACCAGGGTACAGGGGGCCCACGAGCAGTACTTC. This chain connects TRBV15 to TRBJ2-7, with TRBD1 identical over 9 bases. Germline V gives CDR1 LNHNV, CDR2 YYDKDF (reference sequence). Trimming cost V 6 bases and J 5 bases; bases outside gene matches: 5. The CDR3 totals 13 residues.

The chain is built from TRBV10-3 and TRBJ1-3, with D tentatively TRBD1 (5 bases). The V end lost 4 bases, the J end lost 0 bases, and 16 bases lay between the germline ends. The CDR3 contains 17 residues. Per the germline V gene, CDR1 is ENHRY and CDR2 is SYGVKD. The CDR3 region is CAISAWTTGHSGNTIYF. As DNA, the CDR3 is TGTGCCATCAGTGCTTGGACAACAGGCCACTCTGGAAACACCATATATTTT.

The CDR3 reads CASRTTGTSGTDTQYF. The CDR3 coding sequence is TGCGCCAGCAGGACGACCGGGACTAGCGGCACAGATACGCAGTATTTT. The chain couples TRBV5-1 to TRBJ2-3; 10 bases are shared with TRBD2. This CDR3 region has 16 residues. CDR1 is SGHRS, CDR2 YFSETQ, per germline. V dropped 5 bases and J dropped 1; count of bases not matched to a gene: 7.

The CDR3 is CASSDRTSSSYNSPLHF. CDR3 bases: TGTGCCAGCAGTGACCGGACATCTAGCTCCTATAATTCACCCCTCCACTTT. The V and J genes are TRBV6-2 or TRBV6-3 and TRBJ1-6; D perhaps matches TRBD1 (5 bases). CDR1 MNHEY and CDR2 SVGEGT come from the germline V gene. V shed 5 bases and J shed 0 bases, with 14 bases lying between them. There are 17 residues in the CDR3.